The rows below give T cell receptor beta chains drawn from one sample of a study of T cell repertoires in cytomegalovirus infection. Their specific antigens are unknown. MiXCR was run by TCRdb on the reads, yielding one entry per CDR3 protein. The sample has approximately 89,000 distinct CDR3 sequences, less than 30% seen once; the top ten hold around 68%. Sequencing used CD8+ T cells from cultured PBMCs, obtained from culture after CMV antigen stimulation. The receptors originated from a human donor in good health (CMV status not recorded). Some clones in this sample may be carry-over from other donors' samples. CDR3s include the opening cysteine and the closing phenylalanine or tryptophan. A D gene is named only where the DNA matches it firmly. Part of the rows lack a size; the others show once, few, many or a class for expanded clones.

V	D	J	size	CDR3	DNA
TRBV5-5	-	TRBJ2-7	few	CASSLIAARYEQYF	TGTGCCAGCAGCTTGATAGCCGCACGCTACGAGCAGTACTTC
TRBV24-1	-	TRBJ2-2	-	CATSDSTANTGELFF	TGTGCCACCAGTGATTCGACAGCGAACACCGGGGAGCTGTTTTTT
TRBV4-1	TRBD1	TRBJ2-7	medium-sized	CASSQEKTGPYEQYF	TGCGCCAGCAGCCAAGAGAAGACAGGGCCCTACGAGCAGTACTTC
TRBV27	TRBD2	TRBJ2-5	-	CASSSSPLAEQYF	TGTGCCAGCAGTTCCTCCCCTCTAGCGGAACAGTACTTC
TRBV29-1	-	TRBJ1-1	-	CSVDGNTEAFF	TGCAGCGTTGACGGGAACACTGAAGCTTTCTTT
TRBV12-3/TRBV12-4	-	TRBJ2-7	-	CASSRKQDEQYF	TGTGCCAGCAGCCGAAAACAGGACGAGCAGTACTTC
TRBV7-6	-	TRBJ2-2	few	CASSLSQGENTGELFF	TGTGCCAGCAGCTTAAGCCAGGGCGAGAACACCGGGGAGCTGTTTTTT
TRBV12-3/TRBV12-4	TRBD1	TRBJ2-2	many	CASSFHHSGTGGGELFF	TGTGCCAGCAGTTTTCATCACTCCGGGACAGGGGGCGGGGAGCTGTTTTTT
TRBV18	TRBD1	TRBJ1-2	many	CASSPLRGPGGYTF	TGTGCCAGCTCACCACTCAGGGGGCCAGGTGGCTACACCTTC
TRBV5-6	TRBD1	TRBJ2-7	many	CASSSGQGYEQYF	TGTGCCAGCAGCTCGGGACAGGGCTACGAGCAGTACTTC
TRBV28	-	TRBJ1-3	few	CASRDTGFSGNTIYF	TGTGCCAGCAGGGATACAGGGTTCTCCGGAAACACCATATATTTT
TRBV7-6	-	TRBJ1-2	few	CAISAVRGYTF	TGTGCCATCTCGGCCGTTCGGGGCTACACCTTC
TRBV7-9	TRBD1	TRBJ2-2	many	CASSRDRVGTGELFF	TGTGCCAGCAGTCGGGACAGGGTCGGTACCGGGGAGCTGTTTTTT
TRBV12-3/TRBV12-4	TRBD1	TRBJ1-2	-	CASGLGTVYGYTF	TGTGCCAGCGGCCTCGGGACAGTCTATGGCTACACCTTC
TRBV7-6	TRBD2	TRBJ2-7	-	CASSSIAGSSYEQYF	TGTGCCAGCAGCTCAATAGCGGGGTCCTCCTACGAGCAGTACTTC
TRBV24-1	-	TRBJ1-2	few	CATPQGPYGYTF	TGTGCCACTCCTCAGGGACCATATGGCTACACCTTC
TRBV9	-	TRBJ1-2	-	CASSVAPAGDFGYTF	TGTGCCAGCAGCGTAGCTCCGGCAGGGGATTTCGGCTACACCTTC
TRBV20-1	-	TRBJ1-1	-	CSARDLGVTEAFF	TGCAGTGCTAGAGATTTGGGGGTTACTGAAGCTTTCTTT
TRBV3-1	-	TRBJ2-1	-	CASRTTEGPYNEQFF	TGTGCCAGCAGGACCACGGAGGGACCCTACAATGAGCAGTTCTTC